Each of the 29 T cell receptor beta chains below was sequenced from the same sample in a study of cytomegalovirus exposure and HLA in healthy donors. The PCR employed 60 Vbeta primers together with 13 Jbeta primers. Sequenced by immunoSEQ multiplex PCR; TCRdb stores in-frame clones only, minus some. The table records under 200,000 clones, roughly 88% of them present only once. Specimen: PBMCs. The receptors stem from a man between 45 and 60 years old in good health and CMV-seropositive.

This clone rates as medium-sized. V usage is TRBV27 and J usage is TRBJ2-2; D not certain. The germline V gene encodes CDR1 MNHEY and CDR2 SMNVEV (reference sequence). V was cut by 4 bases and J by 4 bases, with 4 bases left in between. The CDR3 is 12 residues long. The CDR3 here is CASSSFTGELFF. The CDR3 DNA is TGTGCCAGCAGTTCCTTCACCGGGGAGCTGTTTTTT.

This clone was detected only once. V is TRBV2 and J is TRBJ1-1; D gene uncertain. Germline lookup yields CDR1 SNHLY and CDR2 FYNNEI. The CDR3 runs to 15 residues. The ends were cut back, 3 bases at V and 0 bases at J, with 11 bases in the middle. The CDR3 is CASSEWVTVNTEAFF. The CDR3 nucleotides are TGTGCCAGCAGTGAGTGGGTCACAGTGAACACTGAAGCTTTCTTT.

The chain is built from TRBV7-8 and TRBJ1-2; TRBD1 matches 7 bases. The CDR3 has 14 residues. The J segment lost 13 bases and the V segment lost 2 bases, leaving 13 bases of the junction unmatched. Germline CDR1 and CDR2: SGHVS and FQNEAQ. The DNA for the CDR3 is TGTGCCAGCAGCTTATATCAAGGGGGCACCGTGGGCACCTTC. It is translated as CASSLYQGGTVGTF.

The chain couples TRBV10-1 to TRBJ2-2, with 15 bases aligning to TRBD2. The germline V gene has CDR1 WNHNN and CDR2 SYGVQD (reference sequence). This CDR3 is built from 16 residues. V lost 4 bases to trimming and J lost 5 bases; unmatched junction nucleotides: 2. The CDR3 region has the DNA TGCGCCAGCAGTGGAGGACTAGCGGGAGGGACCGGGGAGCTGTTTTTT. This sequence encodes CASSGGLAGGTGELFF.

V usage is TRBV27 and J usage is TRBJ2-2; possible D gene TRBD1, 6 bases. This CDR3 has 13 amino acids. Germline values: CDR1 MNHEY, CDR2 SMNVEV (reference sequence). The germline V and J ends were trimmed by 4 bases and 8 bases, with 11 bases remaining between them. The CDR3 is CASSWGLGGELFF. For the CDR3, the DNA is TGTGCCAGCAGTTGGGGGCTAGGTGGGGAGCTGTTTTTT.

A note on this clone: The identical CDR3 is also encoded by other nucleotide sequences in the sample. The chain couples TRBV5-6 to TRBJ1-5, with unresolved D. The germline V gene has CDR1 SGHDT and CDR2 YYEEEE. The germline V and J ends were trimmed by 3 bases and 4 bases, with 5 bases remaining between them. The CDR3 is 12 amino acids. The CDR3 loop is CASSSLNQPQHF. The CDR3 DNA reads TGTGCCAGCAGCTCCCTTAATCAGCCCCAGCATTTT. Full variable domain (outside the CDR3, taken from reference TRBV5-6 and TRBJ1-5): DAGVTQSPTHLIKTRGQQVTLRCSPKSGHDTVSWYQQALGQGPQFIFQYYEEEERQRGNFPDRFSGHQFPNYSSELNVNALLLGDSALYLCASSSLNQPQHFGDGTRLSIL.

The rearrangement joins TRBV10-3 to TRBJ2-3, with 9 bases matching TRBD1. Germline V gene lookup returns CDR1 ENHRY and CDR2 SYGVKD. The CDR3 has 13 amino acids. Trimming removed 11 bases from V and 3 bases from J; junction bases left unmatched: 6. CDR3 bases: TGTGCCGCGAACAGGGGGCCGACAGATACGCAGTATTTT. Translating it yields CAANRGPTDTQYF.

This clone was counted only a few times. The V and J genes are TRBV10-3 and TRBJ2-5, with D tentatively TRBD1 (5 bases). The end of the DNA is better explained by TRBJ2-7, so the J call may be wrong. The CDR3 sequence is 11 residues long. Looked up from germline, CDR1 is ENHRY and CDR2 is SYGVKD. The CDR3 coding sequence is TGTGCCATCAATACAGGAAGCGAGCAGTACTTC. This codes for CAINTGSEQYF.

The CDR3 region has the DNA TGCAGCGTTGCTCAGGGGAACTATGGCTACACCTTC. This encodes CSVAQGNYGYTF. V and J are TRBV29-1 and TRBJ1-2; a possible D gene is TRBD1 (6 bases). This CDR3 contains 12 residues. The germline CDR1 and CDR2 sequences are SQVTM and ANQGSEA. V shed 4 bases and J shed 2 bases, with 8 bases lying between them.

This clone was picked up one time. The chain carries TRBV15 and TRBJ2-3, with D maybe TRBD1 (5 bases). This CDR3 is 16 amino acids long. Germline V CDR1 and CDR2: LNHNV, YYDKDF (reference sequence). The ends were cut back, 0 bases at V and 2 bases at J, with 12 bases in the middle. In DNA form, the CDR3 reads TGTGCCACCAGCAGAGATCTGGCAGGGATCACAGATACGCAGTATTTT. Protein product: CATSRDLAGITDTQYF.

In its sample, this clone was seen once. The V and J genes are TRBV7-9 and TRBJ1-1, with D possibly being TRBD1 (5 bases). The germline gives CDR1 SEHNR, CDR2 FQNEAQ (reference sequence). The CDR3 sequence is 14 residues long. Trimming removed 2 bases from V and 3 bases from J, with 10 bases in between. The DNA of the CDR3 is TGTGCCAGCAGCTTACTTGGGGGGGACACTGAAGCTTTCTTT. The encoded protein is CASSLLGGDTEAFF.

The chain recombines TRBV11-3 with TRBJ1-1; maybe TRBD1 (6 bases). The germline gives CDR1 SGHNT, CDR2 YENEEA. Trimming shortened V by 3 bases and J by 0 bases, and 17 bases separated the two germline ends. The CDR3 runs to 17 residues. The CDR3 protein is CASSFQGSRFLNTEAFF. Written as DNA, the CDR3 is TGTGCCAGCAGCTTCCAGGGGAGCCGTTTTCTGAACACTGAAGCTTTCTTT.

This rearrangement joins TRBV25-1 to TRBJ1-1, with 11 bases lining up with TRBD1. Germline V gene sequence: CDR1 MGHDK, CDR2 SYGVNS. CDR3 size: 13 residues. J was trimmed by 4 bases and V by 11 bases; bases with no gene match: 6. The CDR3 is CAAGDRGFTEAFF. The CDR3, as DNA: TGTGCCGCCGGGGACAGGGGGTTCACTGAAGCTTTCTTT.

The chain is built from TRBV6-5 and TRBJ2-7; 8 nucleotides align to TRBD2. The V gene's germline CDR1 is MNHEY and CDR2 SVGAGI. This CDR3 has 15 residues. V dropped 6 bases and J dropped 4; count of bases not matched to a gene: 11. Here the CDR3 reads CASRTRRGGTYEQYF. The CDR3 DNA is TGTGCCAGCAGGACCAGACGGGGGGGCACTTACGAGCAGTACTTC.

The chain carries TRBV7-2 and TRBJ2-3; 9 bases line up with TRBD2. Germline V CDR1 and CDR2: SGHTA, FQGNSA. With 1 base clipped from V and 4 bases from J, the junction kept 3 bases outside the gene matches. The CDR3 extends over 15 amino acids. CDR3 DNA sequence: TGTGCCAGCAGCTTAGTTAGCGGGAGCGCAGATACGCAGTATTTT. Translating gives CASSLVSGSADTQYF.

This clone turned up a few times. The V gene is TRBV15, the J gene TRBJ2-7; a possible D gene is TRBD2 (6 bases). Germline CDR1 reads LNHNV; CDR2 reads YYDKDF (reference sequence). The CDR3 extends over 14 amino acids. The V gene lost 1 base and the J gene lost 5 bases, with 12 bases spanning the gap. The CDR3 nucleotides are TGTGCCACCAGCAGAGGGAGGGACGGGGACGAGCAGTACGTC. Translated, it gives CATSRGRDGDEQYV.

The chain combines TRBV7-9 with TRBJ2-7; TRBD1 is a possible D gene (6 bases). This CDR3 is built from 14 residues. V lost 2 bases and J lost 4, with 12 bases in between. Germline V gives CDR1 SEHNR, CDR2 FQNEAQ (reference sequence). The CDR3 DNA reads as TGTGCCAGCAGCTTATTGGACAGCCCATACGAGCAGTACTTC. It is translated as CASSLLDSPYEQYF.

This clone turned up a few times. The V and J genes are TRBV19 and TRBJ1-4, with D uncertain. V gave up 3 bases and J gave up 5 bases, with 13 bases separating them. The CDR3 spans 15 residues. Germline V lookup: CDR1 LNHDA, CDR2 SQIVND (reference sequence). The CDR3 DNA is TGTGCCAGTAGTATTGAGGGCAAGCGGAATGAAAAACTGTTTTTT. Protein: CASSIEGKRNEKLFF. The full variable domain, in which reference TRBV19 and TRBJ1-4 provide the parts outside the CDR3, is DGGITQSPKYLFRKEGQNVTLSCEQNLNHDAMYWYRQDPGQGLRLIYYSQIVNDFQKGDIAEGYSVSREKKESFPLTVTSAQKNPTAFYLCASSIEGKRNEKLFFGSGTQLSVL.

Concerning this clone: The limits of the CDR3 on the DNA are not certain, so only TCRdb's listed CDR3 is given. The V call is TRBV6-5, the J call TRBJ1-2. Germline lookup yields CDR1 MNHEY and CDR2 SVGAGI. The CDR3 is 13 residues long, counting both termini. CDR3 sequence: CACASSLVPGYTF.

The CDR3 protein is CASSEGGPQGARGYTF. In nucleotides, the CDR3 is TGTGCCAGCAGTGAAGGGGGCCCCCAGGGGGCGAGGGGCTACACCTTC. The chain joins TRBV25-1 to TRBJ1-2; TRBD1 matches 8 bases. Germline V gives CDR1 MGHDK, CDR2 SYGVNS. The CDR3 is made up of 16 amino acids. V lost 2 bases, J lost 8 bases, and 13 bases stayed unmatched.

The chain employs TRBV19 and TRBJ1-3, with 7 bases matching TRBD1. This CDR3 is built from 16 residues. Germline V CDR1 and CDR2: LNHDA, SQIVND (reference sequence). V lost 4 bases and J lost 2; bases outside the gene matches: 8. The CDR3 is CASSTTGAFPGNTIYF. The CDR3, as DNA: TGTGCCAGTAGTACCACAGGGGCCTTCCCTGGAAACACCATATATTTT.

The genes are TRBV2 and TRBJ1-1, with a possible D match to TRBD1 (6 bases). V shed 5 bases and J shed 5 bases, with 12 bases lying between them. Germline lookup yields CDR1 SNHLY and CDR2 FYNNEI. This CDR3 contains 13 residues. The CDR3 region has the DNA TGTGCCAGCAGTAGTGGGGGCTGGACTGAAGCTTTCTTT. Its protein is CASSSGGWTEAFF.

The V gene is TRBV7-9, the J gene TRBJ2-7; D may be TRBD1 (6 bases). Germline CDR1 reads SEHNR; CDR2 reads FQNEAQ (reference sequence). The CDR3 loop spans 13 amino acids. The V and J ends lost 4 bases and 3 bases respectively, with 10 bases between them. As DNA, the CDR3 is TGTGCCAGCAGCTCCGGGGACAACTACGAGCAGTACTTC. Protein product: CASSSGDNYEQYF.

This chain joins TRBV7-3 and TRBJ2-1; D is possibly TRBD2 (5 bases). The CDR3 loop spans 15 amino acids. The V and J ends lost 3 bases and 5 bases respectively, with 14 bases between them. CDR1 is SGHTA and CDR2 is FQGTGA in the germline V gene. The CDR3 is CASSFSRLPNNEQFF. Written as DNA, the CDR3 is TGTGCCAGCAGCTTTTCTCGACTACCTAACAATGAGCAGTTCTTC. The full variable domain, with the rest looked up from reference TRBV7-3 and TRBJ2-1, is GAGVSQTPSNKVTEKGKYVELRCDPISGHTALYWYRQSLGQGPEFLIYFQGTGAADDSGLPNDRFFAVRPEGSVSTLKIQRTERGDSAVYLCASSFSRLPNNEQFFGPGTRLTVL.

The J gene is TRBJ2-5, the V gene TRBV7-9; 15 bases align to TRBD2. The ends lost 3 bases at V and 1 base at J; junction bases unmatched: 6. The V gene's germline CDR1 is SEHNR and CDR2 FQNEAQ (reference sequence). The CDR3 runs 18 residues. CDR3 in DNA: TGTGCCAGCAGCTTGGGGACGGGACTAGCGGGAGGCCAAGAGACCCAGTACTTC. Protein: CASSLGTGLAGGQETQYF.

The chain joins TRBV12-5 to TRBJ1-3; 7 positions agree with TRBD1. V dropped 8 bases and J dropped 0; count of bases not matched to a gene: 7. CDR1 is LGHNT, CDR2 FRNRAP, per germline. This CDR3 is built from 15 residues. The CDR3 region has the DNA TGTGCTAGTTCGAGGGGGCCTCACTCTGGAAACACCATATATTTT. This translates into CASSRGPHSGNTIYF.

The J gene is TRBJ2-1, the V gene TRBV9; 7 positions match TRBD2. This CDR3 has 13 residues. CDR1 SGDLS and CDR2 YYNGEE come from the germline V gene. Germline trimming cut 4 bases from V and 7 bases from J; bases unmatched to any gene: 5. The CDR3 sequence is CASSSSGGNEQFF. CDR3 nucleotide sequence: TGTGCCAGCAGCTCTTCCGGGGGGAATGAGCAGTTCTTC.

The chain links TRBV27 to TRBJ1-3, with D hard to call. Looked up from germline, CDR1 is MNHEY and CDR2 is SMNVEV (reference sequence). This CDR3 contains 14 residues. V was clipped by 2 bases and J by 3 bases, with 8 bases between them. As DNA, the CDR3 is TGTGCCAGCAGTTTAAGCCCTGTTGGAAACACCATATATTTT. It yields the protein CASSLSPVGNTIYF.

The chain couples TRBV13 to TRBJ2-1; a possible D gene is TRBD1 (6 bases). The CDR3 totals 13 residues. Looked up from germline, CDR1 is PRHDT and CDR2 is FYEKMQ (reference sequence). Trimming stripped 5 bases from V and 7 bases from J, with 12 bases between. The CDR3 is CASSPGQTNEQFF. DNA of the CDR3: TGTGCCAGCAGCCCCGGACAGACTAATGAGCAGTTCTTC.